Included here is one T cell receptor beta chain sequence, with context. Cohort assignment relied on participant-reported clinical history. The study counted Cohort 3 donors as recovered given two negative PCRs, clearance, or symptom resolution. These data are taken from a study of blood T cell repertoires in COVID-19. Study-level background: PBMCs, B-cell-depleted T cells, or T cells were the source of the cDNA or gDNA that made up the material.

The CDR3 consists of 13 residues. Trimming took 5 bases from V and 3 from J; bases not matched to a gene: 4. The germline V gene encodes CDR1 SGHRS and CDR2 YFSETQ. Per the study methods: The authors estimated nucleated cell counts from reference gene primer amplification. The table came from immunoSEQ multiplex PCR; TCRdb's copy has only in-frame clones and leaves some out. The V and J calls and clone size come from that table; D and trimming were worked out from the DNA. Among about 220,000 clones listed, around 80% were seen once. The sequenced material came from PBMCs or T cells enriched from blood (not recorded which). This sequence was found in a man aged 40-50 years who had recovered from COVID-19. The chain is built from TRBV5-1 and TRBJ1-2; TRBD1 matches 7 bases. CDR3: CASRTGIDYGYTF. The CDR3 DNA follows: TGCGCCAGCAGGACAGGGATTGACTATGGCTACACCTTC.